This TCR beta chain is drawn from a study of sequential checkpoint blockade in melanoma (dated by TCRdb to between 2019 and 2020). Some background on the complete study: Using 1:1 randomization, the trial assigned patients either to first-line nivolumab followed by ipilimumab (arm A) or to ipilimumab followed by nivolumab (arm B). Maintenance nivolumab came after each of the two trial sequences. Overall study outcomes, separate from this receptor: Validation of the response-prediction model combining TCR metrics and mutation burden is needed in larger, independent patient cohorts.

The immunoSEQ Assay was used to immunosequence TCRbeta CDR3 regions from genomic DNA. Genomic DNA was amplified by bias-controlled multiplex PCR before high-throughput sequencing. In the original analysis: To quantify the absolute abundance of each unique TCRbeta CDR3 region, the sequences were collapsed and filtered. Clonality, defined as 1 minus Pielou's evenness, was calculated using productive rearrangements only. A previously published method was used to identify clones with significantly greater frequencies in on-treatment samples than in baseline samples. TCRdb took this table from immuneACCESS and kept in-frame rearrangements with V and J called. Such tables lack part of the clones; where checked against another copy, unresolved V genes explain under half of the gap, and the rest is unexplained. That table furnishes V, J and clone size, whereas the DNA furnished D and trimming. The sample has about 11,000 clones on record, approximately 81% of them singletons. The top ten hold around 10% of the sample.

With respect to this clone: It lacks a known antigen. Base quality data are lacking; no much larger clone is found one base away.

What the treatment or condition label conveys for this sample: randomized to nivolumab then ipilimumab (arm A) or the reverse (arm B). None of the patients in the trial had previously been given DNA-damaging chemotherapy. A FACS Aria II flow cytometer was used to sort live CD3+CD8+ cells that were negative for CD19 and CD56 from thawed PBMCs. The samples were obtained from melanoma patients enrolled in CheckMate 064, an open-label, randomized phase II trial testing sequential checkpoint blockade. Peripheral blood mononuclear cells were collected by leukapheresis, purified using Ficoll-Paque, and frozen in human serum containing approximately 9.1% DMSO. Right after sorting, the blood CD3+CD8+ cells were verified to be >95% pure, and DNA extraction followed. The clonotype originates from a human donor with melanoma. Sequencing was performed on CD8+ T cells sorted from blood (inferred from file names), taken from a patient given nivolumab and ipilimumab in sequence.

CDR3 loop: CAAQEGRAQYF. Here is the DNA: TGTGCCGCACAGGAGGGCCGGGCCCAGTACTTC. Rearrangement joined TRBV2 to TRBJ2-5; tentative D gene TRBD2, with 6 bases matching. Trimming at the junction amounts to 11 bases on V and 9 bases on J, and the germline ends lie 16 bases apart. CDR1 and CDR2 are drawn from the germline V gene: SNHLY, FYNNEI. The CDR3 contains 11 residues, cysteine and phenylalanine counted. Only CDR3 DNA remains: 33 bases, in frame from the first base.